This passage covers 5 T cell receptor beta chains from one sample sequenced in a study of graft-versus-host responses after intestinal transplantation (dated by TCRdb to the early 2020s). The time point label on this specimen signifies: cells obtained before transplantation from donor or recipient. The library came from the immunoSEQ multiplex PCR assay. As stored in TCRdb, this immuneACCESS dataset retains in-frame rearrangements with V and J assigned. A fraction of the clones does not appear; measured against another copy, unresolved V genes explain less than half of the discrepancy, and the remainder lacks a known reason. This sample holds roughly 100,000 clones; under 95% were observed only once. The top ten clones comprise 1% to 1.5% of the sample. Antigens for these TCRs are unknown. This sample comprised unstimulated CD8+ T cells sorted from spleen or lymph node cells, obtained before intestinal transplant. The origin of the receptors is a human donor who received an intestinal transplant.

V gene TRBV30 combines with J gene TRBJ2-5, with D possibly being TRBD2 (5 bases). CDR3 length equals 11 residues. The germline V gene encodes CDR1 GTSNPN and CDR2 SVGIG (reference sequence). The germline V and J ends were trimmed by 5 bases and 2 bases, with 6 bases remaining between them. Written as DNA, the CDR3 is TGTGCCTGGGGACTGCAAGAGACCCAGTACTTC. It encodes CAWGLQETQYF.

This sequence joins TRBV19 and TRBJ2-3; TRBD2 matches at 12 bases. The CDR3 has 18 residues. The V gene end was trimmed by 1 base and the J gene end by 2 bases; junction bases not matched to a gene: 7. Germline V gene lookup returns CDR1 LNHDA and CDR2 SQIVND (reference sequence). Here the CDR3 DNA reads TGTGCCAGTAGTATAGCTAGCGGGGGGGCCCAGCACACAGATACGCAGTATTTT. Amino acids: CASSIASGGAQHTDTQYF.

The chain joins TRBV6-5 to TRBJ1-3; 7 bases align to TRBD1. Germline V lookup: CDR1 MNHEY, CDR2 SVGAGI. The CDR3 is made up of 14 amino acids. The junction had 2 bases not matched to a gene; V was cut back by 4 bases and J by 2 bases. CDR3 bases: TGTGCCAGCAGTTCGACAGGGACTGGAAACACCATATATTTT. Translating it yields CASSSTGTGNTIYF.

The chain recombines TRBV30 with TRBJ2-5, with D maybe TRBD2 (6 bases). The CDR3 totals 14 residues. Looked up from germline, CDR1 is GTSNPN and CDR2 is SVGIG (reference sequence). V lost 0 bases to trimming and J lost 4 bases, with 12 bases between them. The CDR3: CAWSVRENGETQYF. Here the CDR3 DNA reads TGTGCCTGGAGTGTACGGGAGAACGGAGAGACCCAGTACTTC.

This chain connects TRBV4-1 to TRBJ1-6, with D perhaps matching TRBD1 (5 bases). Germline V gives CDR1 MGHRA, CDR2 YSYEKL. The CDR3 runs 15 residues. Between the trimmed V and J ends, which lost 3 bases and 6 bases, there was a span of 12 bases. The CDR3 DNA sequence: TGCGCCAGCAGCCAGTGGGACGGATTTAATTCACCCCTCCACTTT. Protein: CASSQWDGFNSPLHF.